What follows is one T cell receptor beta chain and its context. These data belong to a study of blood T cell repertoires in COVID-19. About the study: The analysed material was cDNA or gDNA that came from T cells, B-cell-depleted T cells, or PBMCs.

Sequencing used immunoSEQ multiplex PCR; TCRdb keeps in-frame clones, though not all of them. The profile covers hundreds of thousands of clones, with 85% appearing a single time and approximately 5% taken by the ten largest. This TCR was sampled from a man in his fifties or sixties with active or convalescent COVID-19. Sequencing used peripheral blood.

The CDR3 DNA reads TGCAGTGCTAGAGATCTGTCAGGCGCTTTCTTT. It is translated as CSARDLSGAFF. V gene TRBV20-1 combines with J gene TRBJ1-1; D ambiguous. CDR1 and CDR2 (germline): DFQATT, SNEGSKA (reference sequence). This CDR3 region has 11 residues. V dropped 0 bases and J dropped 11 bases, with 10 bases sitting between them.